Sequencing of this TCR beta chain was carried out in a study of OX40 agonist ivuxolimab in advanced cancers. As for the study in general: An agonistic anti-OX40 (CD134) antibody, ivuxolimab, was used to treat the patients.

Profiling relied on immunoSEQ multiplex PCR, and the TCRdb table lists in-frame clones only, not all of them. Of approximately 40,000 clones listed, about 88% are singletons. V shed 6 bases and J 6 bases; nucleotides not matched to a gene: 3. This CDR3 is 12 amino acids long. CDR1 WSHSY and CDR2 SAAADI come from the germline V gene. The rearrangement links TRBV10-2 to TRBJ2-3; 7 nucleotides agree with TRBD1. The receptor's source is an adult with an advanced solid tumor such as melanoma, head and neck, liver or kidney cancer. Source: CD4+ or CD8+ T cells sorted from blood, taken in a trial of the OX40 agonist ivuxolimab. In DNA, the CDR3 is TGCGCCAGCAGCACAGGGGCGGATACGCAGTATTTT. It specifies CASSTGADTQYF.